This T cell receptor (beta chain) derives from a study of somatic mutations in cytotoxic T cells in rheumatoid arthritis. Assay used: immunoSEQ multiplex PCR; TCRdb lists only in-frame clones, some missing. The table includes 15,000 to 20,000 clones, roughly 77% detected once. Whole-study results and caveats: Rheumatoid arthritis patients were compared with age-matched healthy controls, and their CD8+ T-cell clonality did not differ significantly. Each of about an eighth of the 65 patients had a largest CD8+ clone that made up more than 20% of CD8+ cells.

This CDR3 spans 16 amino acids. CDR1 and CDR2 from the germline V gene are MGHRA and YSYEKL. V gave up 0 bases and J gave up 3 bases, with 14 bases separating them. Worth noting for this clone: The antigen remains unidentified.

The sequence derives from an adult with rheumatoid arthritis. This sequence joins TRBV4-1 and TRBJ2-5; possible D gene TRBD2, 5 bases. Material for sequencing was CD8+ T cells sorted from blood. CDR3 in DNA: TGCGCCAGCAGCCAAGAAGGAAGTTCGGGGAAAGAGACCCAGTACTTC. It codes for CASSQEGSSGKETQYF.